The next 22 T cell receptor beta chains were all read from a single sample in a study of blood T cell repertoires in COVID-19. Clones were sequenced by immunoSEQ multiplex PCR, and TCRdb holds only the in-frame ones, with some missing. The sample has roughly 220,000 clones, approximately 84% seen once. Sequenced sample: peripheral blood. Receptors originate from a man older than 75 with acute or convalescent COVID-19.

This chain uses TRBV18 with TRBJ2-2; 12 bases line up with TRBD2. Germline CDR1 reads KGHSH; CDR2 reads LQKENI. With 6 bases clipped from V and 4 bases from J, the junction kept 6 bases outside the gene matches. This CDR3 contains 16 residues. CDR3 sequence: CASSRGLAGTTGELFF. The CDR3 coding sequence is TGTGCCAGCTCGCGTGGACTAGCGGGAACCACCGGGGAGCTGTTTTTT.

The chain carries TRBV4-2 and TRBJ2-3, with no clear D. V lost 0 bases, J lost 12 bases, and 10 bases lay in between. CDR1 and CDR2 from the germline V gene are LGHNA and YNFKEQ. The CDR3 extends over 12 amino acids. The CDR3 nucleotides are TGTGCCAGCAGCCAAGACGTCGAACAACAGTATTTT. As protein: CASSQDVEQQYF.

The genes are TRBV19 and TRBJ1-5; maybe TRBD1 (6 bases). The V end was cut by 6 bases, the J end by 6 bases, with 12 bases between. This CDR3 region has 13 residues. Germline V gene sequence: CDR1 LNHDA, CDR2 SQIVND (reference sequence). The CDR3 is CASSITGTQPQHF. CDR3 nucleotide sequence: TGTGCCAGTAGCATAACAGGGACTCAGCCCCAGCATTTT. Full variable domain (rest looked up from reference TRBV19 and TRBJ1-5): DGGITQSPKYLFRKEGQNVTLSCEQNLNHDAMYWYRQDPGQGLRLIYYSQIVNDFQKGDIAEGYSVSREKKESFPLTVTSAQKNPTAFYLCASSITGTQPQHFGDGTRLSIL.

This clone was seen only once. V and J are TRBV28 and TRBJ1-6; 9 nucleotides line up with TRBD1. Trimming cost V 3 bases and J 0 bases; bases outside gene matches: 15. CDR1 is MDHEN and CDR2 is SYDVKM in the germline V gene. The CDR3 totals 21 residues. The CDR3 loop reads CASSLGVSGTGINSYNSPLHF. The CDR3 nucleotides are TGTGCCAGCAGTTTGGGAGTATCGGGGACAGGGATTAACTCCTATAATTCACCCCTCCACTTT.

The CDR3 here is CASSPLLTGGYEQYF. The CDR3 nucleotides are TGTGCCAGCAGCCCACTACTCACAGGGGGGTACGAGCAGTACTTC. The V call is TRBV11-1, the J call TRBJ2-7; the match to TRBD1 covers 8 bases. The J segment lost 4 bases and the V segment lost 5 bases, leaving 10 bases of the junction unmatched. Germline CDR1 SGHAT, CDR2 FQDESV (reference sequence). This CDR3 region has 15 residues.

The CDR3 DNA reads TGTGCCAGCAGCCGTCAGGGGTATGGCTACACCTTC. It translates to CASSRQGYGYTF. The V and J genes are TRBV14 and TRBJ1-2; TRBD1 might be the D (6 bases). The V end was cut by 4 bases, the J end by 5 bases, with 8 bases between. The CDR3 length is 12 residues. CDR1 and CDR2 (germline): SGHDN, FVKESK.

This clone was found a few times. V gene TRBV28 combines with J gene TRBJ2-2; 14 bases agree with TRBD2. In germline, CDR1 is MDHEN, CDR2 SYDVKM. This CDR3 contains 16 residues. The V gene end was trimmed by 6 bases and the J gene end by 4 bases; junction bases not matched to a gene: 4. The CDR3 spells CASRGLAGVRTGELFF. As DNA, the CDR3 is TGTGCCAGCAGGGGACTAGCGGGAGTTCGCACCGGGGAGCTGTTTTTT.

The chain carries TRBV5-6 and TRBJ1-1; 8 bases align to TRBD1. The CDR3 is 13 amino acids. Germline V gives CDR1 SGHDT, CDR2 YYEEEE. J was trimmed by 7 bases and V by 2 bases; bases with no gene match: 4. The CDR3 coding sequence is TGTGCCAGCAGCTTTCGACAGGGGAATGAAGCTTTCTTT. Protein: CASSFRQGNEAFF. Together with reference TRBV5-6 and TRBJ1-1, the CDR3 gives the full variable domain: DAGVTQSPTHLIKTRGQQVTLRCSPKSGHDTVSWYQQALGQGPQFIFQYYEEEERQRGNFPDRFSGHQFPNYSSELNVNALLLGDSALYLCASSFRQGNEAFFGQGTRLTVV.

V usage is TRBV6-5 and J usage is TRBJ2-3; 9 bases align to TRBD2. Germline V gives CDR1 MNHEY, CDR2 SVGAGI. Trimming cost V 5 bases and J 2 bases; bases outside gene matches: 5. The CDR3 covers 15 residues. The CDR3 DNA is TGTGCCAGCAGTCCCGGGACTAGCCACACAGATACGCAGTATTTT. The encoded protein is CASSPGTSHTDTQYF.

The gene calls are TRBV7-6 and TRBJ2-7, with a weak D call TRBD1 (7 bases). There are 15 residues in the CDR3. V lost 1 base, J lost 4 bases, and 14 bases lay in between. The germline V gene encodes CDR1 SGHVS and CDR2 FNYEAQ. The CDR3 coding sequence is TGTGCCAGCAGCTTAGGGGCGACAGGGACTTACGAGCAGTACGTC. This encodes CASSLGATGTYEQYV.

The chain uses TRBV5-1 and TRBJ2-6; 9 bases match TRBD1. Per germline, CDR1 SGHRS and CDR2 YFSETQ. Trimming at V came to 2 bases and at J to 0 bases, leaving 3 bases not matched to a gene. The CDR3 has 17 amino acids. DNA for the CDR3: TGCGCCAGCAGCTTACAGGGGGCGATCTCTGGGGCCAACGTCCTGACTTTC. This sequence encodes CASSLQGAISGANVLTF.

CDR3 in DNA: TGTGCCAGCAGTTATTCCCCGCGACTAGCCAACCCGGGACTGGATACGCAGTATTTT. It encodes CASSYSPRLANPGLDTQYF. This chain connects TRBV6-2 or TRBV6-3 to TRBJ2-3; 7 bases map to TRBD2. The J segment lost 6 bases and the V segment lost 3 bases, leaving 21 bases of the junction unmatched. The CDR3 is 19 amino acids. The germline V gene has CDR1 MNHEY and CDR2 SVGEGT.

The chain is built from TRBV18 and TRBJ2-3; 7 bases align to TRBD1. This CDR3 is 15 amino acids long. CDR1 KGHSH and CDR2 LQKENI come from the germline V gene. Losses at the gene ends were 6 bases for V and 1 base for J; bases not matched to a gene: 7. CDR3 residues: CASSRDSAGTDTQYF. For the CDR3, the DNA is TGTGCCAGCTCCCGGGACAGTGCCGGCACAGATACGCAGTATTTT.

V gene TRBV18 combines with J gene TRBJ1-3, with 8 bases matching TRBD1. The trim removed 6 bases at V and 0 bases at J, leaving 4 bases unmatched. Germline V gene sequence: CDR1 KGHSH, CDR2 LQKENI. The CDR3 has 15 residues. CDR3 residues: CASSRDRSSGNTIYF. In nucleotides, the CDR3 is TGTGCCAGCTCTCGGGACAGGAGCTCTGGAAACACCATATATTTT. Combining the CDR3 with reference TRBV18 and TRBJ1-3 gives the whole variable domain NAGVMQNPRHLVRRRGQEARLRCSPMKGHSHVYWYRQLPEEGLKFMVYLQKENIIDESGMPKERFSAEFPKEGPSILRIQQVVRGDSAAYFCASSRDRSSGNTIYFGEGSWLTVV.

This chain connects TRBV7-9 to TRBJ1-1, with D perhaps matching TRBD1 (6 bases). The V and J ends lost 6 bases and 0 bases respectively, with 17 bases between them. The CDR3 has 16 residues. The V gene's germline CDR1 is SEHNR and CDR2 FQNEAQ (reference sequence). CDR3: CASRSGQWNMNTEAFF. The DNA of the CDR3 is TGTGCCAGCAGATCTGGACAGTGGAACATGAACACTGAAGCTTTCTTT.

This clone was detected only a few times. CDR3 sequence reads: CASSPLGRENEAFF. CDR3 DNA sequence: TGTGCCAGCTCACCACTGGGCAGGGAAAATGAAGCTTTCTTT. The chain uses TRBV18 and TRBJ1-1, with D perhaps TRBD1 (5 bases). Between the trimmed V and J ends, which lost 1 base and 7 bases, there was a span of 13 bases. The CDR3 covers 14 residues. CDR1 and CDR2 (germline): KGHSH, LQKENI.

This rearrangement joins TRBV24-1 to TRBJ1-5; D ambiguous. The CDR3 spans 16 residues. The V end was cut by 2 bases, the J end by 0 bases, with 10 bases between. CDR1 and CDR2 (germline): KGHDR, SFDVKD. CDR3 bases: TGTGCCACCAGTGATTCCCTGCGGGGTAGCAATCAGCCCCAGCATTTT. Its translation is CATSDSLRGSNQPQHF.

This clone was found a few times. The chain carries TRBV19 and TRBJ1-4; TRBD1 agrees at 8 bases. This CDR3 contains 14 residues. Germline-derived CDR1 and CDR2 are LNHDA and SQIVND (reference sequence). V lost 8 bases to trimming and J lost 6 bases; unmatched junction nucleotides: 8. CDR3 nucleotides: TGTGCCAGTGGCCGGACAGGGAGAGATGAAAAACTGTTTTTT. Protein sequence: CASGRTGRDEKLFF.

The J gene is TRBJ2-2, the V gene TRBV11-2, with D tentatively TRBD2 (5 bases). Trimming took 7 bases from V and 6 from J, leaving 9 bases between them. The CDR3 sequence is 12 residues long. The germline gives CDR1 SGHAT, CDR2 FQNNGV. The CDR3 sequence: CASTSSPGELFF. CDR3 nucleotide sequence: TGTGCCAGCACCTCTAGCCCCGGGGAGCTGTTTTTT.

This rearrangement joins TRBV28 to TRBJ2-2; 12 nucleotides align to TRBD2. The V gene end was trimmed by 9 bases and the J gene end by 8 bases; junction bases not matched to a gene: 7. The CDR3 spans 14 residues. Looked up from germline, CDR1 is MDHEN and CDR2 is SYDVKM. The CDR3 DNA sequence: TGTGCCAGTGGGACTAGCGGGCGATTAGGGGAGCTGTTTTTT. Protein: CASGTSGRLGELFF.

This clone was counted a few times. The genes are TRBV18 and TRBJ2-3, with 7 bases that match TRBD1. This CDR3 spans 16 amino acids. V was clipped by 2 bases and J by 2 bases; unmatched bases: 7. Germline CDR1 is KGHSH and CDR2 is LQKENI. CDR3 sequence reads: CASSPFRGQTTDTQYF. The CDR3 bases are TGTGCCAGCTCACCATTTCGGGGACAGACCACAGATACGCAGTATTTT.

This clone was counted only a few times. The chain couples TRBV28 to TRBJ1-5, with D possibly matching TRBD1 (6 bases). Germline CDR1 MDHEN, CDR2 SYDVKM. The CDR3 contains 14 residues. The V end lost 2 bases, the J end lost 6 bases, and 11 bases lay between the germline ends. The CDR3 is CASSLGGGSQPQHF. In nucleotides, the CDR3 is TGTGCCAGCAGTTTAGGGGGGGGCAGTCAGCCCCAGCATTTT.